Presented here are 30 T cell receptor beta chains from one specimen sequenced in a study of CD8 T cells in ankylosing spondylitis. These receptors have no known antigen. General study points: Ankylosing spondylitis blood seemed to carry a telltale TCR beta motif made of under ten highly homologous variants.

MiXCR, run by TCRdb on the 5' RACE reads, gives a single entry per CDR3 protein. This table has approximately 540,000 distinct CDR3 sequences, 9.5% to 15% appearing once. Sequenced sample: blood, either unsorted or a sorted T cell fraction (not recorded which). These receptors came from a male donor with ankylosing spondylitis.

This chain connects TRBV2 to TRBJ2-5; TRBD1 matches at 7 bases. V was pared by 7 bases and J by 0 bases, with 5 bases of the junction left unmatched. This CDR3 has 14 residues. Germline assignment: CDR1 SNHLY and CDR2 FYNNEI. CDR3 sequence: CASKGAANQETQYF. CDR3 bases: TGTGCCAGCAAGGGGGCAGCCAACCAAGAGACCCAGTACTTC.

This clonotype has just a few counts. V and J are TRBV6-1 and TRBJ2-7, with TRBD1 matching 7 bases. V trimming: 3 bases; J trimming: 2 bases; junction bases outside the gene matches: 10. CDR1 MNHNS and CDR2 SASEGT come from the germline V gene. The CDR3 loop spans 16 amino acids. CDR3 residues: CASSEDVGGYPYEQYF. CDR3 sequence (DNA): TGTGCCAGCAGTGAGGATGTAGGGGGCTATCCCTACGAGCAGTACTTC.

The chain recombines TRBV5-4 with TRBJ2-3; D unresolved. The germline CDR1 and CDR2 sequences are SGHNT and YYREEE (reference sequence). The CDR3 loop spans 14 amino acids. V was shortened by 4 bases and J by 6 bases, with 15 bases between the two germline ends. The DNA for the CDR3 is TGTGCCAGCAGCGAAGCCGGGTCGAGGGATACGCAGTATTTT. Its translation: CASSEAGSRDTQYF.

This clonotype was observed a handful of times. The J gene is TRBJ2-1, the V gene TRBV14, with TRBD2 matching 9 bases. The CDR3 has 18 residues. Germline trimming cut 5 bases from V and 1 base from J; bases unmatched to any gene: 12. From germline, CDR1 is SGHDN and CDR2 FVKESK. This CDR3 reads CASSAGTSTLRSYNEQFF. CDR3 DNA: TGTGCCAGCAGCGCAGGGACTAGCACCCTACGTTCCTACAATGAGCAGTTCTTC.

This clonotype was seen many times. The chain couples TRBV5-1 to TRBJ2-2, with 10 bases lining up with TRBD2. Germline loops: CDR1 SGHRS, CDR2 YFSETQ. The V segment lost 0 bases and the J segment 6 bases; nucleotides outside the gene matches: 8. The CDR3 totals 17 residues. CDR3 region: CASSLGLAGVVAGELFF. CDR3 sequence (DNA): TGCGCCAGCAGCTTGGGCCTAGCGGGAGTTGTCGCCGGGGAGCTGTTTTTT.

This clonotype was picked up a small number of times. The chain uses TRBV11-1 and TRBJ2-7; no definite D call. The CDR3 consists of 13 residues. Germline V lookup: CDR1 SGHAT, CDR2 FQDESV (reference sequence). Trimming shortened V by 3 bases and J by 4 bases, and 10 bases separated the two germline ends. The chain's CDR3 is CASSLGTPYEQYF. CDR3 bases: TGTGCCAGCAGCTTGGGTACTCCATACGAGCAGTACTTC.

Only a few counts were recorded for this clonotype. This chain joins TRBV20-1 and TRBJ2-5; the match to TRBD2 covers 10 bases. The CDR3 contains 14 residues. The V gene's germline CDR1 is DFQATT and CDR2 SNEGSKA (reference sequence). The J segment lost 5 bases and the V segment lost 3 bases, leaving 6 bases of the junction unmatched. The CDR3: CSARSGREGETQYF. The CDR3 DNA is TGCAGTGCTAGGAGCGGGAGGGAGGGGGAGACCCAGTACTTC.

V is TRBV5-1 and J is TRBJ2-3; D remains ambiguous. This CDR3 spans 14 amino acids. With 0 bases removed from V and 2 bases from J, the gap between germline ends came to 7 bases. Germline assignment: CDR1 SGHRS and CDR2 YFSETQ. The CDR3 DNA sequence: TGCGCCAGCAGCTTGGAAGGCATCACAGATACGCAGTATTTT. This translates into CASSLEGITDTQYF.

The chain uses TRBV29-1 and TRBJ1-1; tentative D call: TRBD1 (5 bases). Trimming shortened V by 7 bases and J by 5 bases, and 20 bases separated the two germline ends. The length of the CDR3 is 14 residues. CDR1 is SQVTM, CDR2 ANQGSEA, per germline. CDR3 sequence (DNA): TGCAGCGAAAGGCAGGGACTTGGTTGGACTGAAGCTTTCTTT. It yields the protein CSERQGLGWTEAFF.

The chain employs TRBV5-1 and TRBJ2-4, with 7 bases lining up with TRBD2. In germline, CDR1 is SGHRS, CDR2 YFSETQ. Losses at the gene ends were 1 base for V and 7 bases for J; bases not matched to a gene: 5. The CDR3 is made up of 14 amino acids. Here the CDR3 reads CASSLMGGENIQYF. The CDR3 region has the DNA TGCGCCAGCAGCTTGATGGGAGGGGAGAACATTCAGTACTTC.

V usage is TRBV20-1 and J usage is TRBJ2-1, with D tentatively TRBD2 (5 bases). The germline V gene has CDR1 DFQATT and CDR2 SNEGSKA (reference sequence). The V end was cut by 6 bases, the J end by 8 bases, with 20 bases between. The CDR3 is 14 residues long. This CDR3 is CSADTGFPTHEQFF. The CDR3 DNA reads TGCAGTGCCGACACGGGGTTCCCGACCCATGAGCAGTTCTTC.

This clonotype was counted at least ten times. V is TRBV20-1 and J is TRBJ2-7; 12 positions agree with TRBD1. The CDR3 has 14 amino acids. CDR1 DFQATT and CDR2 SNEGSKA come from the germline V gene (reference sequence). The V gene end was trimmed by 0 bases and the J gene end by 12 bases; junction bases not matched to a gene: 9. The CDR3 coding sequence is TGCAGTGCTAGAGATTCAGGGACAGGGGGCGCGGGGTACTTC. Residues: CSARDSGTGGAGYF.

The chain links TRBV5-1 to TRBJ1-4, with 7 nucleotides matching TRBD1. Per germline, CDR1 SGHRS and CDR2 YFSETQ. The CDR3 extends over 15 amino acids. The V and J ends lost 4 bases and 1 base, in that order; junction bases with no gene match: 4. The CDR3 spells CASSVRTGTNEKLFF. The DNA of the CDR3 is TGCGCCAGCAGCGTCCGGACAGGAACTAATGAAAAACTGTTTTTT. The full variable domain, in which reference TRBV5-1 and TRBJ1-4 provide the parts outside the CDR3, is KAGVTQTPRYLIKTRGQQVTLSCSPISGHRSVSWYQQTPGQGLQFLFEYFSETQRNKGNFPGRFSGRQFSNSRSEMNVSTLELGDSALYLCASSVRTGTNEKLFFGSGTQLSVL.

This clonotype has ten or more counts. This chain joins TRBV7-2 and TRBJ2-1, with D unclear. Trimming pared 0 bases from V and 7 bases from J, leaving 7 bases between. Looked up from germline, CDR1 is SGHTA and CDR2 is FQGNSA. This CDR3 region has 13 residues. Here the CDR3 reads CASSLAWGNEQFF. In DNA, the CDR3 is TGTGCCAGCAGCTTAGCATGGGGTAATGAGCAGTTCTTC.

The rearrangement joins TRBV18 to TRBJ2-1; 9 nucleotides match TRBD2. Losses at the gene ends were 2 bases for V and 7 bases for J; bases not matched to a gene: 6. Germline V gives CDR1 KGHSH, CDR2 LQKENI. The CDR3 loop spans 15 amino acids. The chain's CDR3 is CASSPTTLAGNEQFF. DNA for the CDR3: TGTGCCAGCTCACCAACGACACTAGCGGGTAATGAGCAGTTCTTC.

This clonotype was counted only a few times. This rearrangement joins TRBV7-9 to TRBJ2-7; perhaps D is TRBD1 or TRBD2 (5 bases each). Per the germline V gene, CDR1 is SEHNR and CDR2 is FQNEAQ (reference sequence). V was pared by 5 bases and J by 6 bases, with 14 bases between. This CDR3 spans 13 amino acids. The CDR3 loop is CASSPPPGAEQYV. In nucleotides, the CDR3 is TGTGCCAGCAGCCCACCCCCCGGGGCCGAGCAGTACGTC.

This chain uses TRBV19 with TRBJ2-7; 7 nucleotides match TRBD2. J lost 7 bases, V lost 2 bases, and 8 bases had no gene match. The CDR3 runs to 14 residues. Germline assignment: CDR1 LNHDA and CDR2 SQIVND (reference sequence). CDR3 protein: CASSIQAGTGEQYF. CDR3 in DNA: TGTGCCAGTAGTATACAAGCGGGGACGGGAGAGCAGTACTTC.

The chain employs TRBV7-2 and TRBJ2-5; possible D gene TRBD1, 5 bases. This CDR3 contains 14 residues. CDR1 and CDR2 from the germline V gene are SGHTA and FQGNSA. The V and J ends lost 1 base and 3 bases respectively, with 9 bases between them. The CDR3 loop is CASSLDWGEETQYF. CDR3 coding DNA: TGTGCCAGCAGCTTAGATTGGGGCGAAGAGACCCAGTACTTC.

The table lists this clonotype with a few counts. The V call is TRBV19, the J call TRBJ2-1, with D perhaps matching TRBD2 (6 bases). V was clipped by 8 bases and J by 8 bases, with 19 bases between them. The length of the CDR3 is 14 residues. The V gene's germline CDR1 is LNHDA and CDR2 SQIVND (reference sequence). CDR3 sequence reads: CASGNRGNFDEQFF. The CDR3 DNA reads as TGTGCCAGTGGTAATCGCGGGAATTTCGATGAGCAGTTCTTC.

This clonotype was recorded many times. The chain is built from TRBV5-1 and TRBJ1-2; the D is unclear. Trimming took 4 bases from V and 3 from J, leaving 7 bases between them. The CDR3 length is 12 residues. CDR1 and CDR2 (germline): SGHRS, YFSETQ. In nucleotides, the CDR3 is TGCGCCAGCAGCCCGCGGGACTATGGCTACACCTTC. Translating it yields CASSPRDYGYTF.

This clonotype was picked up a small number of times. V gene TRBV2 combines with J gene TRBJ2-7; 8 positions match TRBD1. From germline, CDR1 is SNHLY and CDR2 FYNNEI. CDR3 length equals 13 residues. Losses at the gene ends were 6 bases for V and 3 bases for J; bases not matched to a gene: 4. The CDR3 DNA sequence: TGTGCCAGCAGACTTGGACAGGGCTACGAGCAGTACGTC. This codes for CASRLGQGYEQYV.

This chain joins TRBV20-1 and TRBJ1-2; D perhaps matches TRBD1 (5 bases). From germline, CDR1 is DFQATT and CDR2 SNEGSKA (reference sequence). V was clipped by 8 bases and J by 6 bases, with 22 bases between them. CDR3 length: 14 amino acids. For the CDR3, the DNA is TGCAGTCCAGGCGGAGGGGCCGTCGAGCATGGCTACACCTTC. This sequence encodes CSPGGGAVEHGYTF.

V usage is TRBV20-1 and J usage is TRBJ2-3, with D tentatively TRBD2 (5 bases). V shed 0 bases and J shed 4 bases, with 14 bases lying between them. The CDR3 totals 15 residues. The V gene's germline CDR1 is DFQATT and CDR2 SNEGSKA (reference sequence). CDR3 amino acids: CSARDRIGIADTQYF. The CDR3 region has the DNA TGCAGTGCTAGAGATCGGATCGGGATTGCAGATACGCAGTATTTT.

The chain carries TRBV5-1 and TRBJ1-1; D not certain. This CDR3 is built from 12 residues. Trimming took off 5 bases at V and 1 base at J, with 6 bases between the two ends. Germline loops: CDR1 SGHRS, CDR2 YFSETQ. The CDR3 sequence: CASRAQNTEAFF. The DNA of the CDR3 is TGCGCCAGCAGGGCTCAGAACACTGAAGCTTTCTTT.

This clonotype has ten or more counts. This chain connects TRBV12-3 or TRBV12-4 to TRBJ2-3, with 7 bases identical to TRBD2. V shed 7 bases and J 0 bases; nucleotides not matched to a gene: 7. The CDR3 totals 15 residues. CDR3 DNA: TGTGCCAGCACCTCACTAGCGTCTAGCACAGATACGCAGTATTTT. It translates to CASTSLASSTDTQYF.

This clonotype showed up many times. The CDR3 nucleotides read TGTGCCACCAGCCGGGACAGAGGTGGCTACAATGAGCAGTTCTTC. Protein sequence: CATSRDRGGYNEQFF. V is TRBV15 and J is TRBJ2-1, with TRBD1 matching over 7 bases. Germline values: CDR1 LNHNV, CDR2 YYDKDF (reference sequence). V trimming: 5 bases; J trimming: 3 bases; junction bases outside the gene matches: 7. The CDR3 length is 15 residues. The full variable domain, with the rest looked up from reference TRBV15 and TRBJ2-1, is DAMVIQNPRYQVTQFGKPVTLSCSQTLNHNVMYWYQQKSSQAPKLLFHYYDKDFNNEADTPDNFQSRRPNTSFCFLDIRSPGLGDTAMYLCATSRDRGGYNEQFFGPGTRLTVL.

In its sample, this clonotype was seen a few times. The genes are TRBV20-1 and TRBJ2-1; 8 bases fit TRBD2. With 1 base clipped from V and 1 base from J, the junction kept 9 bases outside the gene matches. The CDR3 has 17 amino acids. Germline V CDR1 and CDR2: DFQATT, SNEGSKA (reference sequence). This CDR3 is CSARVSSSGSSYNEQFF. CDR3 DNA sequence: TGCAGTGCTAGAGTGAGTTCCAGCGGGAGTTCCTACAATGAGCAGTTCTTC.

The CDR3 is CASSFSGAGAGFGELFF. The CDR3 region has the DNA TGTGCCAGCAGCTTCTCCGGGGCGGGAGCTGGCTTCGGGGAGCTGTTTTTT. This rearrangement joins TRBV7-2 to TRBJ2-2; 7 nucleotides agree with TRBD2. This CDR3 spans 17 amino acids. Germline lookup yields CDR1 SGHTA and CDR2 FQGNSA. V lost 3 bases to trimming and J lost 7 bases; unmatched junction nucleotides: 14.

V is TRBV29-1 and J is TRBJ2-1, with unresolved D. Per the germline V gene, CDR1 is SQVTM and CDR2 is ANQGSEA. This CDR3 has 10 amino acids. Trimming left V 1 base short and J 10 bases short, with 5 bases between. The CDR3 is CSVEVWEQFF. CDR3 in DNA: TGCAGCGTTGAAGTTTGGGAGCAGTTCTTC.

CDR3 residues: CASSLWSGSTYNEQFF. CDR3 sequence (DNA): TGTGCCAGCAGCTTATGGTCGGGGTCGACCTACAATGAGCAGTTCTTC. V gene TRBV11-2 combines with J gene TRBJ2-1; D is possibly TRBD2 (5 bases). From germline, CDR1 is SGHAT and CDR2 FQNNGV. The CDR3 totals 16 residues. Deletions cut 2 bases from V and 2 bases from J, with 13 bases between.